This T cell receptor beta chain was recorded in a study of tumor and adjacent non-tumor tissue in lung cancer (dated by TCRdb to 2017 to 2018). Describing the broader study: Of the cohort, eleven to twelve patients had adenocarcinoma, 2 had squamous cell carcinoma and 1 had small cell lung cancer. Bulk TCRbeta repertoires were compared between lung tumor tissue and matched distant non-tumor lung tissue obtained from fewer than 16 lung cancer patients. Ages among the approximately 15 patients ranged from roughly 30 to 76 years, there were approximately 10 men and 5 women, and disease was at TNM stage I to III. In total, sequencing yielded approximately 130,000,000 productive TCRbeta reads, which works out to an average of about 4 million reads per sample. TCRbeta CDR3 sequencing was performed on a few dozen paired specimens, with one tumor sample and one normal lung sample collected per patient. Broader findings and caveats from the paper: TCR diversity was significantly higher in younger patients, and greater tumor TCR diversity was associated with shorter overall survival and shorter disease-free survival. Because peripheral blood was not sequenced, blood TCRbeta repertoires in the lung cancer patients of the study were not examined. In normal lung, the top 100 clones accounted for a significantly larger cumulative share of the repertoire than in tumor tissue. Neither the sequencing platform nor unique molecular identifiers are named or mentioned anywhere in the methods. Tumor tissue showed significantly greater TCR diversity (inverse Simpson) than normal lung tissue (approximately 400 vs 170, P = 0.0075, Mann-Whitney U test). Only around 15 patients were included in the cohort, and the need for larger samples and more detailed clinical data was noted by the authors.

Libraries were prepared through multiplex PCR. Instrument used: Illumina HiSeq 2500. TCRbeta libraries were built by three rounds of nested PCR using primers (Table S4), following protocols modified from ARM-PCR. Before sequencing, PCR products of 200-500 bp were cut from the gel and purified using the QIAquick gel extraction kit. As for the authors' bioinformatics: Trimmomatic was used to clean the reads, FLASH was used to merge the reads into complete CDR3 sequences, and MiTCR was used to assign the reads to V(D)J germline segments. Clonal diversity was computed as the inverse Simpson's index with VDJtools. Productive reads were defined as in-frame sequences without a premature stop codon. TCRdb reprocessed the public reads (quality trimming at Q25 with fastp, clone calling with MiXCR) and kept in-frame beta chains. All rows with the same CDR3 protein become a single entry with the most common DNA and genes. What appears here as the V and J calls and clone size reflects TCRdb's work, not the paper's. The sample data list 100,000 or so distinct CDR3 sequences, and roughly 78% of these were observed just once. The biggest ten clones account for around 30% of the sample.

Of note for this clonotype: Its antigen remains undetermined. No qualities accompany the bases; no much larger clone lies one base away.

Germline trimming amounts to 3 bases on V and 12 bases on J, with 9 as the count of junction bases outside the gene matches. The CDR3 contains 15 residues, cysteine and phenylalanine counted. The entry retains the CDR3 DNA only, 45 bases that are in frame from base 1. CDR1 and CDR2 were assigned from the germline V gene (reference sequence) as MNHNY and SVGAGI. RNA was extracted from bulk unsorted tissue and checked for quality with a NanoDrop ND-1000 and an Agilent 2100. Normal lung samples were distant non-tumor tissue taken more than 3 cm from the tumor edge. The donors were newly diagnosed lung cancer patients admitted for thoracic surgery in China from August to November 2014 who had not received prior chemotherapy. The study excluded patients who had received radiotherapy or chemotherapy before or who had another cancer at the same time. Pieces of surgical tissue measuring about 1-2 cm3 were kept in RNAlater solution and held at -80 degrees C until needed.

The chain uses TRBV6-6 and TRBJ2-2, with TRBD2 identical over 11 junction bases. The sequence was obtained from a man aged 55 to 70 with small cell lung cancer. Sequencing was done on a sample of distant non-tumor lung tissue. For the CDR3, the sequence is CASSYSGRDTGKLFF. Read as DNA, the sequence is TGTGCCAGCAGTTATAGCGGGAGGGACACTGGGAAGCTGTTTTTT.